This entry lists 7 T cell receptor beta chains sequenced from one sample in a study of blood T cell repertoires in COVID-19. Assay used: immunoSEQ multiplex PCR; TCRdb lists only in-frame clones, some missing. The table has around 120,000 clones, about 88% seen once. The specimen was peripheral blood. All receptors come from a human donor in a cohort sampled during active COVID-19.

The chain couples TRBV6-6 to TRBJ2-2, with 7 nucleotides matching TRBD2. Germline trimming cut 5 bases from V and 7 bases from J; bases unmatched to any gene: 4. CDR3 length equals 13 residues. CDR1 MNHNY and CDR2 SVGAGI come from the germline V gene (reference sequence). The CDR3 DNA is TGTGCCAGCAGTCAAACTAGCGTCGGGGAGCTGTTTTTT. Residues: CASSQTSVGELFF.

The J gene is TRBJ2-5, the V gene TRBV29-1; D is undetermined. Per germline, CDR1 SQVTM and CDR2 ANQGSEA. The CDR3 consists of 11 residues. The V end was cut by 4 bases, the J end by 5 bases, with 8 bases between. This CDR3 is CSVASSETQYF. The CDR3 DNA sequence: TGCAGCGTTGCGAGTTCCGAGACCCAGTACTTC.

V is TRBV19 and J is TRBJ1-1, with TRBD1 identical over 7 bases. V gave up 7 bases and J gave up 3 bases; unmatched junction bases: 8. The CDR3 spans 14 residues. Germline assignment: CDR1 LNHDA and CDR2 SQIVND (reference sequence). The CDR3 DNA reads TGTGCCAGTACGCTTACGGGACAGTACACTGAAGCTTTCTTT. The encoded protein is CASTLTGQYTEAFF.

The chain uses TRBV19 and TRBJ2-5, with D perhaps matching TRBD2 (5 bases). Germline CDR1 is LNHDA and CDR2 is SQIVND (reference sequence). V was clipped by 6 bases and J by 7 bases, with 12 bases between them. The CDR3 runs 12 residues. CDR3 nucleotides: TGTGCCAGTAGCCTGGGTGAGGGGACCCAGTACTTC. It specifies CASSLGEGTQYF.

The chain links TRBV5-1 to TRBJ2-3; the D gene is possibly TRBD2 (5 bases). Trimming shortened V by 4 bases and J by 5 bases, and 14 bases separated the two germline ends. The CDR3 is made up of 14 amino acids. Germline CDR1 SGHRS, CDR2 YFSETQ. CDR3 DNA sequence: TGCGCCAGCAGCATGACTACCACCGGAGATACGCAGTATTTT. This translates into CASSMTTTGDTQYF.

This clone was recorded at least ten times. The chain recombines TRBV3-1 (or the pseudogene TRBV3-2) with TRBJ1-2, with TRBD1 matching over 7 bases. The CDR3 spans 13 residues. CDR1 and CDR2 from the germline V gene are LGHDT and YNNKEL (reference sequence). Unmatched junction bases numbered 7, after V lost 5 bases and J lost 7 bases. CDR3 DNA sequence: TGTGCCAGCAGCGCTCCGACAGGGATTGGCTACACCTTC. This translates into CASSAPTGIGYTF.

There are a few counts of this clone. The junction departs from the called germline gene at one end, perhaps through a read error. The chain combines TRBV7-3 with TRBJ2-3, with 10 nucleotides matching TRBD2. Per germline, CDR1 SGHTA and CDR2 FQGTGA. CDR3 size: 12 residues. The CDR3 sequence: CASSLQRGGLVF. The CDR3 DNA follows: TGTGCCAGCAGCTTACAGCGGGGGGGCCTCGTGTTT. Complete variable domain (other parts from reference TRBV7-3 and TRBJ2-3): GAGVSQTPSNKVTEKGKYVELRCDPISGHTALYWYRQSLGQGPEFLIYFQGTGAADDSGLPNDRFFAVRPEGSVSTLKIQRTERGDSAVYLCASSLQRGGLVFGPGTRLTVL.